The subject of this entry is one T cell receptor beta chain. Its specificity is unknown. TCRdb ran MiXCR on the reads and lists one entry per CDR3 protein. The sample lists over 250,000 distinct CDR3 sequences; 22% were seen once. The sample comes from a study of T cell repertoires in cytomegalovirus infection. Study in general: Selection of CMV epitopes for the study included recently identified HLA-C-restricted and well-studied HLA-B-restricted ones.

The TCR was taken from a human donor in good health (CMV status not recorded). Some clones in this sample may be carry-over from other donors' samples. The sample consisted of cultured PBMCs, taken from culture after CMV antigen stimulation.

CDR3 in amino acids: CASSPSLALSFNEQFF. The CDR3 DNA reads as TGTGCCAGCAGCCCATCACTAGCGCTTTCTTTCAATGAGCAGTTCTTC. V and J are TRBV27 and TRBJ2-1, with 7 bases aligning to TRBD2. This CDR3 comprises 16 residues. V lost 6 bases to trimming and J lost 6 bases; unmatched junction nucleotides: 14. Germline lookup yields CDR1 MNHEY and CDR2 SMNVEV (reference sequence).